The 25 T cell receptor beta chains in this list originate from one sample, sequenced in a study of T cell changes during pregnancy in multiple sclerosis. Only in-frame clones appear in the TCRdb table, and some are missing; sequencing was by immunoSEQ multiplex PCR. The table lists tens of thousands of clones, about 91% of them singletons. The sample here was peripheral blood, taken after pregnancy. These receptors were collected from a female donor in good health, enrolled as a control in a pregnancy study.

In this sample, this clone turned up a few times. The J gene is TRBJ1-4, the V gene TRBV5-1; 10 positions match TRBD1. Looked up from germline, CDR1 is SGHRS and CDR2 is YFSETQ. V lost 4 bases, J lost 6 bases, and 3 bases stayed unmatched. The length of the CDR3 is 14 residues. CDR3 bases: TGCGCCAGCAGCCGACAGGGGGCGGATGAAAAACTGTTTTTT. Encoded protein: CASSRQGADEKLFF.

The CDR3 DNA reads TGTGCCACCAGCAGAGAAACAGGGGTCGATGAAAAACTGTTTTTT. This gives the protein CATSRETGVDEKLFF. The chain links TRBV15 to TRBJ1-4, with 7 bases matching TRBD1. The CDR3 runs to 15 residues. Germline CDR1 reads LNHNV; CDR2 reads YYDKDF (reference sequence). J was trimmed by 6 bases and V by 0 bases; bases with no gene match: 4.

The gene calls are TRBV6-5 and TRBJ1-1, with 7 bases lining up with TRBD1. V was clipped by 6 bases and J by 0 bases; unmatched bases: 4. Germline V gene data show CDR1 as MNHEY and CDR2 as SVGAGI. The CDR3 totals 14 residues. The CDR3: CASSRGVMNTEAFF. CDR3 nucleotides: TGTGCCAGCAGCAGGGGGGTCATGAACACTGAAGCTTTCTTT.

The J gene is TRBJ1-4, the V gene TRBV19; D ambiguous. The CDR3 is 15 residues long. The germline V and J ends were trimmed by 3 bases and 0 bases, with 8 bases remaining between them. Germline V gene lookup returns CDR1 LNHDA and CDR2 SQIVND (reference sequence). The CDR3 sequence is CASSIGVATNEKLFF. CDR3 coding DNA: TGTGCCAGTAGTATCGGGGTTGCAACTAATGAAAAACTGTTTTTT. The variable domain in full, completed from reference TRBV19 and TRBJ1-4, reads DGGITQSPKYLFRKEGQNVTLSCEQNLNHDAMYWYRQDPGQGLRLIYYSQIVNDFQKGDIAEGYSVSREKKESFPLTVTSAQKNPTAFYLCASSIGVATNEKLFFGSGTQLSVL.

V gene TRBV9 combines with J gene TRBJ1-2; TRBD1 matches at 7 bases. Looked up from germline, CDR1 is SGDLS and CDR2 is YYNGEE. V was clipped by 3 bases and J by 6 bases; unmatched bases: 5. The CDR3 extends over 13 amino acids. CDR3: CASSAQGINGYTF. Here the CDR3 DNA reads TGTGCCAGCAGCGCACAGGGGATAAATGGCTACACCTTC.

This clone was detected many times. V is TRBV6-6 and J is TRBJ1-2; a possible D gene is TRBD1 (6 bases). CDR3 length: 13 amino acids. With 7 bases removed from V and 7 bases from J, the gap between germline ends came to 16 bases. Germline CDR1 reads MNHNY; CDR2 reads SVGAGI (reference sequence). The CDR3 protein is CASIGGRVVGYTF. In DNA, the CDR3 is TGTGCCAGCATCGGGGGGCGCGTGGTTGGCTACACCTTC.

The chain carries TRBV19 and TRBJ1-1, with D perhaps matching TRBD1 (5 bases). The CDR3 loop spans 17 amino acids. Germline values: CDR1 LNHDA, CDR2 SQIVND (reference sequence). V was cut by 7 bases and J by 0 bases, with 21 bases left in between. The CDR3 reads CASTLLRWQDMNTEAFF. The CDR3 DNA is TGTGCCAGTACTCTTCTCCGGTGGCAGGACATGAACACTGAAGCTTTCTTT.

The CDR3 DNA sequence: TGTGCCAGCTCACCACAGTTGGCGGGGGGAAATCACAATGAGCAGTTCTTC. The encoded protein is CASSPQLAGGNHNEQFF. The chain couples TRBV18 to TRBJ2-1; 8 bases agree with TRBD2. Germline lookup yields CDR1 KGHSH and CDR2 LQKENI. Trimming took 1 base from V and 5 from J; bases not matched to a gene: 10. This CDR3 spans 17 amino acids.

The rearrangement links TRBV2 to TRBJ1-1, with D possibly matching TRBD1 (6 bases). Germline CDR1 SNHLY, CDR2 FYNNEI. This CDR3 contains 12 residues. V gave up 8 bases and J gave up 5 bases, with 12 bases separating them. The CDR3 loop reads CASERGSTEAFF. In DNA form, the CDR3 reads TGTGCCAGCGAAAGGGGGAGTACTGAAGCTTTCTTT.

The CDR3 loop is CASSATGANGGYTF. The DNA of the CDR3 is TGTGCCAGCAGTGCGACAGGTGCCAATGGGGGCTACACCTTC. The chain employs TRBV27 and TRBJ1-2, with D maybe TRBD1 (6 bases). CDR1 MNHEY and CDR2 SMNVEV come from the germline V gene (reference sequence). V was cut by 5 bases and J by 8 bases, with 18 bases left in between. The CDR3 sequence is 14 residues long.

CDR3 sequence: CASIYSPTNYGYTF. CDR3 bases: TGTGCCAGCATTTACAGTCCTACTAACTATGGCTACACCTTC. The chain uses TRBV2 and TRBJ1-2; D ambiguous. The CDR3 is 14 amino acids. Germline V lookup: CDR1 SNHLY, CDR2 FYNNEI. V shed 7 bases and J shed 0 bases, with 12 bases lying between them.

The gene calls are TRBV7-8 and TRBJ2-5; 7 nucleotides align to TRBD2. The CDR3 has 16 residues. CDR1 is SGHVS and CDR2 is FQNEAQ in the germline V gene. The J segment lost 2 bases and the V segment lost 5 bases, leaving 11 bases of the junction unmatched. The CDR3 sequence is CASSVPTSPKQETQYF. CDR3 nucleotide sequence: TGTGCCAGCAGCGTTCCGACTAGCCCGAAGCAAGAGACCCAGTACTTC.

The CDR3 sequence: CATSRKRGEASPLHF. CDR3 bases: TGTGCCACCAGCAGAAAGCGGGGGGAGGCTTCACCCCTCCACTTT. The V and J genes are TRBV15 and TRBJ1-6, with a weak D call TRBD1 (5 bases). Germline V gene data show CDR1 as LNHNV and CDR2 as YYDKDF (reference sequence). The CDR3 is 15 amino acids. The V end was cut by 2 bases, the J end by 9 bases, with 14 bases between.

The genes are TRBV7-9 and TRBJ1-1; D not resolved. V gave up 5 bases and J gave up 11 bases, with 15 bases separating them. Germline V gene lookup returns CDR1 SEHNR and CDR2 FQNEAQ (reference sequence). There are 12 residues in the CDR3. The chain's CDR3 is CASSEDRAGAFF. The CDR3, as DNA: TGTGCCAGCAGCGAAGACCGCGCGGGTGCTTTCTTT.

As for this clone: The junction departs from the called germline gene at one end, perhaps through a read error. The V and J genes are TRBV7-7 and TRBJ2-3; 12 nucleotides line up with TRBD2. The CDR3 totals 16 residues. The V gene's germline CDR1 is SSHAT and CDR2 FNYEAQ (reference sequence). The CDR3 coding sequence is TGTGCTAGCAGCCCACTAGCGGGAGGTAGGACAGATACGCAGTATTTT. This encodes CASSPLAGGRTDTQYF. The full variable domain, rest sourced from reference TRBV7-7 and TRBJ2-3, is GAGVSQSPRYKVTKRGQDVTLRCDPISSHATLYWYQQALGQGPEFLTYFNYEAQPDKSGLPSDRFSAERPEGSISTLTIQRTEQRDSAMYRCASSPLAGGRTDTQYFGPGTRLTVL.

The J gene is TRBJ1-1, the V gene TRBV2; D gene ambiguous. The germline CDR1 and CDR2 sequences are SNHLY and FYNNEI. This CDR3 spans 14 amino acids. The V gene lost 4 bases and the J gene lost 5 bases, with 14 bases spanning the gap. The CDR3 region is CASSVGRRETEAFF. As DNA, the CDR3 is TGTGCCAGCAGTGTTGGGCGAAGGGAGACTGAAGCTTTCTTT.

This clone came up once. This chain connects TRBV6-5 to TRBJ2-7; D not resolved. Deletions cut 4 bases from V and 2 bases from J, with 15 bases between. The CDR3 extends over 15 amino acids. Germline CDR1 is MNHEY and CDR2 is SVGAGI. The CDR3 DNA reads as TGTGCCAGCAGTTGTCCCCCCGACACCCCCTACGAGCAGTACTTC. The encoded protein is CASSCPPDTPYEQYF.

The chain has TRBV2 and TRBJ2-7, with 8 bases matching TRBD1. The germline V gene encodes CDR1 SNHLY and CDR2 FYNNEI. CDR3 size: 12 residues. V lost 6 bases, J lost 6 bases, and 4 bases stayed unmatched. The CDR3, as DNA: TGTGCCAGCAGGCGGACAGGGCTCGAGCAGTACTTC. Protein product: CASRRTGLEQYF.

This rearrangement joins TRBV19 to TRBJ2-1, with D uncertain. Germline V gene sequence: CDR1 LNHDA, CDR2 SQIVND (reference sequence). This CDR3 is 11 amino acids long. The V gene lost 6 bases and the J gene lost 12 bases, with 12 bases spanning the gap. The CDR3 nucleotides are TGTGCCAGTAGCGCATACGAGGTGCAGTTCTTC. Translation: CASSAYEVQFF. Looking up the rest from reference TRBV19 and TRBJ2-1 gives the full variable domain: DGGITQSPKYLFRKEGQNVTLSCEQNLNHDAMYWYRQDPGQGLRLIYYSQIVNDFQKGDIAEGYSVSREKKESFPLTVTSAQKNPTAFYLCASSAYEVQFFGPGTRLTVL.

The chain has TRBV6-1 and TRBJ1-5; 7 positions agree with TRBD1. The CDR3 is 13 residues long. Germline trimming cut 2 bases from V and 6 bases from J; bases unmatched to any gene: 1. In germline, CDR1 is MNHNS, CDR2 SASEGT. Written as DNA, the CDR3 is TGTGCCAGCAGTGAACAGGGGGGTCAGCCCCAGCATTTT. Residues: CASSEQGGQPQHF.

The chain has TRBV2 and TRBJ2-5; 9 bases fit TRBD2. The germline V gene has CDR1 SNHLY and CDR2 FYNNEI. This CDR3 comprises 15 residues. With 7 bases clipped from V and 4 bases from J, the junction kept 10 bases outside the gene matches. The chain's CDR3 is CASIGAGGPRETQYF. The CDR3 DNA is TGTGCCAGCATTGGGGCGGGGGGGCCGAGAGAGACCCAGTACTTC.

The CDR3 region has the DNA TGCGCCAGCAGTGCCACTTGGACAGGGGGGGATACGCAGTATTTT. Translating gives CASSATWTGGDTQYF. The chain is built from TRBV10-1 and TRBJ2-3; TRBD1 matches 10 bases. The CDR3 length is 15 residues. Germline lookup yields CDR1 WNHNN and CDR2 SYGVQD (reference sequence). With V trimmed by 4 bases and J by 6 bases, 7 bases remained unmatched.

The chain combines TRBV6-5 with TRBJ2-1; 7 nucleotides match TRBD2. Germline V gives CDR1 MNHEY, CDR2 SVGAGI. The CDR3 spans 12 residues. J lost 11 bases, V lost 4 bases, and 5 bases had no gene match. The CDR3 DNA sequence: TGTGCCAGCAGTTCCCCCGGGACTAAGCAGTTCTTC. Amino acids: CASSSPGTKQFF.

For the CDR3, the DNA is TGTGCCAGTAGTTCGCGGGACAGGGACTCTGAAGCTTTCTTT. Protein sequence: CASSSRDRDSEAFF. The chain uses TRBV19 and TRBJ1-1; TRBD1 matches at 9 bases. From germline, CDR1 is LNHDA and CDR2 SQIVND (reference sequence). The ends lost 5 bases at V and 6 bases at J; junction bases unmatched: 7. CDR3 length: 14 amino acids.

The chain has TRBV9 and TRBJ2-2; D is unclear. V shed 0 bases and J shed 7 bases, with 10 bases lying between them. CDR1 is SGDLS and CDR2 is YYNGEE in the germline V gene. This CDR3 spans 14 amino acids. The CDR3 reads CASSVVPLGGELFF. The CDR3 nucleotides read TGTGCCAGCAGCGTAGTACCACTCGGCGGGGAGCTGTTTTTT. The full variable domain, completed using reference TRBV9 and TRBJ2-2, is DSGVTQTPKHLITATGQRVTLRCSPRSGDLSVYWYQQSLDQGLQFLIQYYNGEERAKGNILERFSAQQFPDLHSELNLSSLELGDSALYFCASSVVPLGGELFFGEGSRLTVL.